What follows are 30 T cell receptor beta chains derived from one specimen sequenced in a study of blood T cell repertoires in COVID-19. The assay was immunoSEQ multiplex PCR, and TCRdb's table has in-frame clones only and misses some. The table has about 180,000 clones, roughly four fifths seen once. The sequenced sample consisted of peripheral blood. The receptor source for this set is a human donor in a cohort sampled during active COVID-19.

This clone was seen a few times. The V and J genes are TRBV18 and TRBJ1-3, with D tentatively TRBD1 (5 bases). Germline values: CDR1 KGHSH, CDR2 LQKENI. This CDR3 contains 15 residues. V was cut by 1 base and J by 3 bases, with 10 bases left in between. The DNA of the CDR3 is TGTGCCAGCTCACCACTGACAGTATATGGAAACACCATATATTTT. As protein: CASSPLTVYGNTIYF.

The chain is built from TRBV19 and TRBJ2-6; 9 nucleotides match TRBD1. CDR1 is LNHDA and CDR2 is SQIVND in the germline V gene (reference sequence). This CDR3 is 17 amino acids long. J was trimmed by 3 bases and V by 4 bases; bases with no gene match: 7. CDR3 in amino acids: CASSRDRDPHGANVLTF. The CDR3 DNA reads TGTGCCAGTAGTAGGGACAGGGACCCCCATGGGGCCAACGTCCTGACTTTC.

The chain links TRBV30 to TRBJ1-2; 7 bases match TRBD1. Germline lookup yields CDR1 GTSNPN and CDR2 SVGIG (reference sequence). The CDR3 contains 11 residues. The V segment lost 6 bases and the J segment 7 bases; nucleotides outside the gene matches: 5. CDR3 nucleotides: TGTGCCTGCCGCGGGACAGTTGGCTACACCTTC. It specifies CACRGTVGYTF.

This clone was counted a few times. The rearrangement joins TRBV19 to TRBJ2-7, with a weak D call TRBD1 (5 bases). This CDR3 is 14 amino acids long. V was clipped by 5 bases and J by 6 bases, with 17 bases between them. Germline CDR1 and CDR2: LNHDA and SQIVND (reference sequence). The CDR3 sequence: CASSAKRGQGEQYF. The CDR3 coding sequence is TGTGCCAGTAGTGCAAAAAGGGGTCAAGGCGAGCAGTACTTC.

This rearrangement joins TRBV11-2 to TRBJ2-6; 7 nucleotides agree with TRBD2. With V trimmed by 5 bases and J by 4 bases, 8 bases remained unmatched. The CDR3 has 16 amino acids. The V gene's germline CDR1 is SGHAT and CDR2 FQNNGV. In DNA form, the CDR3 reads TGTGCCAGCAGCCCCCGGGGAGGGGCAGGGGCCAACGTCCTGACTTTC. It is translated as CASSPRGGAGANVLTF.

The V call is TRBV7-2, the J call TRBJ1-2, with 11 bases matching TRBD1. The length of the CDR3 is 15 residues. V was pared by 0 bases and J by 5 bases, with 2 bases of the junction left unmatched. CDR1 and CDR2 from the germline V gene are SGHTA and FQGNSA. The CDR3 DNA follows: TGTGCCAGCAGCTTAGCCGGGACAGGGGGATATGGCTACACCTTC. Its translation: CASSLAGTGGYGYTF.

The V and J genes are TRBV9 and TRBJ2-7; the D gene is possibly TRBD1 (6 bases). The CDR3 extends over 12 amino acids. Germline CDR1 reads SGDLS; CDR2 reads YYNGEE. The V end was cut by 3 bases, the J end by 6 bases, with 10 bases between. The CDR3 is CASSATGSEQYF. The CDR3, as DNA: TGTGCCAGCAGCGCCACAGGGAGCGAGCAGTACTTC.

The chain recombines TRBV3-1 (or the pseudogene TRBV3-2) with TRBJ1-2, with TRBD1 matching 7 bases. V lost 10 bases to trimming and J lost 3 bases; unmatched junction nucleotides: 8. CDR1 and CDR2 from the germline V gene are LGHDT and YNNKEL (reference sequence). The CDR3 spans 13 residues. CDR3 residues: CATHGQAYYGYTF. The CDR3 DNA is TGTGCCACCCACGGACAGGCCTACTATGGCTACACCTTC.

The table lists this clone with a few counts. The chain recombines TRBV25-1 with TRBJ2-7; D may be TRBD1 (6 bases). The CDR3 spans 13 residues. V lost 4 bases to trimming and J lost 2 bases, with 9 bases between them. Germline V gives CDR1 MGHDK, CDR2 SYGVNS. The CDR3 spells CASSVSGAYEQYF. In DNA, the CDR3 is TGTGCCAGCAGTGTTTCAGGGGCCTACGAGCAGTACTTC.

This clone was seen only a few times. The chain uses TRBV4-1 and TRBJ2-7; 8 bases map to TRBD1. Germline values: CDR1 MGHRA, CDR2 YSYEKL. V lost 2 bases to trimming and J lost 2 bases; unmatched junction nucleotides: 2. The CDR3 length is 14 residues. The CDR3 reads CASSQRDRTYEQYF. CDR3 DNA sequence: TGCGCCAGCAGCCAAAGGGACAGGACCTACGAGCAGTACTTC.

The chain uses TRBV19 and TRBJ1-4; weak D call: TRBD1 (5 bases). CDR1 is LNHDA, CDR2 SQIVND, per germline (reference sequence). The V and J ends lost 10 bases and 5 bases respectively, with 14 bases between them. The CDR3 totals 13 residues. The CDR3 DNA follows: TGTGCCACCCAGCTCACAGGAAATGAAAAACTGTTTTTT. It yields the protein CATQLTGNEKLFF.

This chain joins TRBV19 and TRBJ1-5; D remains ambiguous. The CDR3 length is 14 residues. Germline CDR1 is LNHDA and CDR2 is SQIVND (reference sequence). Trimming stripped 4 bases from V and 2 bases from J, with 9 bases between. CDR3 DNA: TGTGCCAGTAGTACATCCGGGGGCAATCAGCCCCAGCATTTT. Its protein is CASSTSGGNQPQHF.

V is TRBV4-1 and J is TRBJ1-4; D is unclear. The V gene's germline CDR1 is MGHRA and CDR2 YSYEKL. This CDR3 contains 15 residues. V was clipped by 3 bases and J by 0 bases, with 8 bases between them. The CDR3 sequence: CASSHVPATNEKLFF. DNA of the CDR3: TGCGCCAGCAGCCATGTCCCTGCAACTAATGAAAAACTGTTTTTT.

V usage is TRBV30 and J usage is TRBJ2-6; D remains unclear. CDR3 length equals 12 residues. The ends were cut back, 8 bases at V and 4 bases at J, with 9 bases in the middle. The germline gives CDR1 GTSNPN, CDR2 SVGIG (reference sequence). In nucleotides, the CDR3 is TGTGCCACCGACTCCGGGGCCAACGTCCTGACTTTC. Translation: CATDSGANVLTF.

This chain joins TRBV4-1 and TRBJ2-7; TRBD2 matches 9 bases. Trimming cost V 2 bases and J 1 base; bases outside gene matches: 0. The CDR3 runs to 14 residues. The germline V gene has CDR1 MGHRA and CDR2 YSYEKL. The CDR3 region is CASSQLAGSYEQYF. In nucleotides, the CDR3 is TGCGCCAGCAGCCAACTAGCGGGGTCCTACGAGCAGTACTTC.

This clone has only one observation. This chain's CDR3 is CASSEMTVSPLHF. CDR3 DNA sequence: TGTGCCAGCAGTGAGATGACAGTTTCACCCCTCCACTTT. This chain links TRBV25-1 with TRBJ1-6; TRBD1 might be the D (5 bases). Trimming cost V 3 bases and J 9 bases, with 9 bases left between them. Germline V gene lookup returns CDR1 MGHDK and CDR2 SYGVNS. The length of the CDR3 is 13 residues.

A single count supports this clone. This chain uses TRBV7-2 with TRBJ1-5, with TRBD1 as a possible D gene (5 bases). This CDR3 comprises 15 residues. Trimming shortened V by 0 bases and J by 3 bases, and 9 bases separated the two germline ends. CDR1 is SGHTA and CDR2 is FQGNSA in the germline V gene. CDR3 sequence: CASSLASGNNQPQHF. The CDR3 coding sequence is TGTGCCAGCAGCTTAGCGTCAGGGAACAATCAGCCCCAGCATTTT.

This chain connects TRBV7-6 to TRBJ2-2; TRBD1 might be the D (6 bases). Germline assignment: CDR1 SGHVS and CDR2 FNYEAQ. There are 18 residues in the CDR3. V gave up 2 bases and J gave up 0 bases, with 16 bases separating them. Written as DNA, the CDR3 is TGTGCCAGCAGCTTATCTTGGAAGCGGACAGCGAACACCGGGGAGCTGTTTTTT. This translates into CASSLSWKRTANTGELFF.

This clone was recorded a few times. The V call is TRBV19, the J call TRBJ1-1; TRBD1 matches 9 bases. CDR1 is LNHDA and CDR2 is SQIVND in the germline V gene (reference sequence). V lost 9 bases to trimming and J lost 5 bases; unmatched junction nucleotides: 4. The CDR3 spans 12 residues. The CDR3 region is CASRTGVTEAFF. Here the CDR3 DNA reads TGTGCCAGCCGGACAGGGGTTACTGAAGCTTTCTTT. Full variable domain (remainder filled in from reference TRBV19 and TRBJ1-1): DGGITQSPKYLFRKEGQNVTLSCEQNLNHDAMYWYRQDPGQGLRLIYYSQIVNDFQKGDIAEGYSVSREKKESFPLTVTSAQKNPTAFYLCASRTGVTEAFFGQGTRLTVV.

The chain recombines TRBV5-6 with TRBJ2-3; a possible D gene is TRBD2 (5 bases). Looked up from germline, CDR1 is SGHDT and CDR2 is YYEEEE. V was trimmed by 4 bases and J by 3 bases, leaving 12 bases between them. The CDR3 totals 14 residues. The CDR3 region is CASSRTRRTDTQYF. In DNA, the CDR3 is TGTGCCAGCAGCCGGACTCGCCGAACAGATACGCAGTATTTT. Full variable domain (rest looked up from reference TRBV5-6 and TRBJ2-3): DAGVTQSPTHLIKTRGQQVTLRCSPKSGHDTVSWYQQALGQGPQFIFQYYEEEERQRGNFPDRFSGHQFPNYSSELNVNALLLGDSALYLCASSRTRRTDTQYFGPGTRLTVL.

The chain has TRBV7-6 and TRBJ1-2; 8 nucleotides match TRBD1. J was trimmed by 3 bases and V by 2 bases; bases with no gene match: 5. The CDR3 covers 15 residues. CDR1 is SGHVS, CDR2 FNYEAQ, per germline. CDR3 nucleotides: TGTGCCAGCAGCTTACAAGTGACAGGGGACTATGGCTACACCTTC. This sequence encodes CASSLQVTGDYGYTF.

This chain links TRBV2 with TRBJ2-5; no firm D call. The length of the CDR3 is 14 residues. The ends were cut back, 2 bases at V and 2 bases at J, with 9 bases in the middle. Germline V CDR1 and CDR2: SNHLY, FYNNEI. CDR3 DNA: TGTGCCAGCAGTGAATCAGCGAATCAAGAGACCCAGTACTTC. It specifies CASSESANQETQYF.

This chain connects TRBV4-1 to TRBJ2-2; unclear D gene. Germline values: CDR1 MGHRA, CDR2 YSYEKL. The CDR3 sequence is 13 residues long. Trimming removed 4 bases from V and 6 bases from J, with 9 bases in between. The CDR3 reads CASSPIAPGELFF. As DNA, the CDR3 is TGCGCCAGCAGCCCCATAGCCCCCGGGGAGCTGTTTTTT.

This chain uses TRBV6-6 with TRBJ1-6; 9 bases are shared with TRBD1. The CDR3 runs 14 residues. J gave up 7 bases and V 5 bases, and 3 bases lay outside the gene matches. Looked up from germline, CDR1 is MNHNY and CDR2 is SVGAGI (reference sequence). The CDR3 nucleotides read TGTGCCAGCAGTACACAGGGGGCGAATTCACCCCTCCACTTT. As protein: CASSTQGANSPLHF.

This chain uses TRBV2 with TRBJ2-2; 7 nucleotides match TRBD1. The J segment lost 7 bases and the V segment lost 6 bases, leaving 14 bases of the junction unmatched. CDR3 length: 16 residues. Germline V gene sequence: CDR1 SNHLY, CDR2 FYNNEI. The CDR3 loop reads CASRPGQTPGGGELFF. The CDR3 DNA is TGTGCCAGCAGGCCGGGACAGACCCCAGGGGGCGGGGAGCTGTTTTTT.

Only one count was recorded for this clone. The chain carries TRBV5-1 and TRBJ1-2, with D possibly TRBD1 on 5 matching bases. CDR3 length: 14 amino acids. Between the trimmed V and J ends, which lost 0 bases and 4 bases, there was a span of 10 bases. Germline V lookup: CDR1 SGHRS, CDR2 YFSETQ. The CDR3 protein is CASSLGQLSYGYTF. The CDR3 DNA is TGCGCCAGCAGCTTGGGACAGCTAAGCTATGGCTACACCTTC. The full variable domain, completed using reference TRBV5-1 and TRBJ1-2, is KAGVTQTPRYLIKTRGQQVTLSCSPISGHRSVSWYQQTPGQGLQFLFEYFSETQRNKGNFPGRFSGRQFSNSRSEMNVSTLELGDSALYLCASSLGQLSYGYTFGSGTRLTVV.

This clone was seen only once. This chain links TRBV11-3 with TRBJ2-5; D perhaps matches TRBD2 (5 bases). Germline CDR1 SGHNT, CDR2 YENEEA. The CDR3 has 13 residues. Trimming left V 4 bases short and J 9 bases short, with 15 bases between. The CDR3 loop reads CASSYLSGGPQYF. The CDR3 DNA is TGTGCCAGCAGCTATCTAAGCGGTGGGCCCCAGTACTTC.

This chain joins TRBV5-6 and TRBJ2-7; TRBD1 agrees at 8 bases. The CDR3 is 17 amino acids. V gave up 2 bases and J gave up 2 bases; unmatched junction bases: 12. From germline, CDR1 is SGHDT and CDR2 YYEEEE. Here the CDR3 DNA reads TGTGCCAGCAGCTTAAGTGGTCGGGACAGGTTCACCTACGAGCAGTACTTC. Protein sequence: CASSLSGRDRFTYEQYF.

V and J are TRBV19 and TRBJ2-5; 10 bases are a match to TRBD1. Trimming cost V 5 bases and J 5 bases; bases outside gene matches: 5. This CDR3 is built from 14 residues. The germline V gene has CDR1 LNHDA and CDR2 SQIVND (reference sequence). CDR3 nucleotides: TGTGCCAGTAGTGTGACAGGGGGCATCGAGACCCAGTACTTC. This codes for CASSVTGGIETQYF.

The chain recombines TRBV9 with TRBJ1-1, with a tentative D call TRBD1 (6 bases). With 1 base removed from V and 8 bases from J, the gap between germline ends came to 12 bases. CDR3 size: 13 residues. Per the germline V gene, CDR1 is SGDLS and CDR2 is YYNGEE. The CDR3 loop is CASSVTGQGEAFF. CDR3 nucleotides: TGTGCCAGCAGCGTAACAGGGCAGGGAGAAGCTTTCTTT.